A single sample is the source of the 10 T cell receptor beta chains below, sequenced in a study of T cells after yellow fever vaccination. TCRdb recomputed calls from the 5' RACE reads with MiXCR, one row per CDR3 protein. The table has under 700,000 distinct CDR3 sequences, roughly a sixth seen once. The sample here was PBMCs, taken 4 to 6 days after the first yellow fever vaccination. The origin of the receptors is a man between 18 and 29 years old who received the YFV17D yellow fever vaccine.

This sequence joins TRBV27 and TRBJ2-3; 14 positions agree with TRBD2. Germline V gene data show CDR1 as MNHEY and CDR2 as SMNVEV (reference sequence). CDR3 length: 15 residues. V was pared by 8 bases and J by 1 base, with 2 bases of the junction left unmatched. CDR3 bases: TGTGCCAGCGGGGGACTAGCGGGGGGCACAGATACGCAGTATTTT. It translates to CASGGLAGGTDTQYF.

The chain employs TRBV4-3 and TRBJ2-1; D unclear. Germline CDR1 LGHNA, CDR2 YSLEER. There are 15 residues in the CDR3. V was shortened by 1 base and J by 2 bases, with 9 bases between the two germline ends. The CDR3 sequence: CASSQVYLTYNEQFF. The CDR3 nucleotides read TGCGCCAGCAGCCAAGTGTACTTGACCTACAATGAGCAGTTCTTC.

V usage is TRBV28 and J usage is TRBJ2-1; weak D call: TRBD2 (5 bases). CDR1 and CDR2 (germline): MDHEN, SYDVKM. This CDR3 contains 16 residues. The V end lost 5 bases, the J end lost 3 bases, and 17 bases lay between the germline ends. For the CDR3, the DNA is TGTGCCAGCAGTCCCACCGGGGTCCTTGTCTACAATGAGCAGTTCTTC. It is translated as CASSPTGVLVYNEQFF.

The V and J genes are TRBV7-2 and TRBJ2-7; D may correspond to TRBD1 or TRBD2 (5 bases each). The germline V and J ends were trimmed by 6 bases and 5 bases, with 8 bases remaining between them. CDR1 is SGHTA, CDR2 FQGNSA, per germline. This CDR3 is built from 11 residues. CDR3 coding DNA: TGTGCCAGCAGATGGGGGAACGAGCAGTACTTC. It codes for CASRWGNEQYF.

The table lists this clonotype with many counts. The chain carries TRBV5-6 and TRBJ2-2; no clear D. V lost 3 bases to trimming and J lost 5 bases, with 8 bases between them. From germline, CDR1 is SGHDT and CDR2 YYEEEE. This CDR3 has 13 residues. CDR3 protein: CASSSDWTGELFF. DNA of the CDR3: TGTGCCAGCAGCTCCGACTGGACCGGGGAGCTGTTTTTT.

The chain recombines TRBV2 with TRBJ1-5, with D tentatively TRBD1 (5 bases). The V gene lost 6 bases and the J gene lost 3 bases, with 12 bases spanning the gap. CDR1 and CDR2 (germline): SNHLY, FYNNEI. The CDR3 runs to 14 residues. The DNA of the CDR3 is TGTGCCAGCAGCCGGGACGGGTACAATCAGCCCCAGCATTTT. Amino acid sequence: CASSRDGYNQPQHF.

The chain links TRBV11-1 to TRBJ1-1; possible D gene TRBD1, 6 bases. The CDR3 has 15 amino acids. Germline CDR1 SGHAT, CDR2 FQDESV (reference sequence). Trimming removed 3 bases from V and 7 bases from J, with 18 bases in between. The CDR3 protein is CASSFNNEGGGEAFF. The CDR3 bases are TGTGCCAGCAGCTTCAACAACGAGGGGGGTGGTGAAGCTTTCTTT.

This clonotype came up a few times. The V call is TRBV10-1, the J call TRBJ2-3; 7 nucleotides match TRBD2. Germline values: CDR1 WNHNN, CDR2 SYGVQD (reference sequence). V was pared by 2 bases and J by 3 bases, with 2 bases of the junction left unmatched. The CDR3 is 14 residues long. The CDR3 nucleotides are TGCGCCAGCAGTGAGGGGACTACGACAGATACGCAGTATTTT. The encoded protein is CASSEGTTTDTQYF.

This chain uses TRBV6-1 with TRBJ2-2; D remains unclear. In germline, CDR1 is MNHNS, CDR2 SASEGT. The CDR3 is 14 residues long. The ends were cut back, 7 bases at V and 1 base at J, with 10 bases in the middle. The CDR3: CASNKWGNTGELFF. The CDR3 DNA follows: TGTGCCAGCAACAAATGGGGGAACACCGGGGAGCTGTTTTTT.

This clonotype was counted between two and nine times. The chain's CDR3 is CASSWGGQQETQYF. The CDR3 nucleotides are TGCGCCAGCAGCTGGGGGGGACAGCAAGAGACCCAGTACTTC. The chain couples TRBV5-1 to TRBJ2-5, with D perhaps given as TRBD1 or TRBD2 (7 bases each). Germline CDR1 and CDR2: SGHRS and YFSETQ. The CDR3 consists of 14 residues. V lost 3 bases and J 2 bases, leaving 11 bases between the germline ends.